The rows below give T cell receptor beta chains drawn from one sample of a study of cytomegalovirus exposure and HLA in healthy donors. Generated by immunoSEQ multiplex PCR, the TCRdb table keeps only in-frame clones and is missing some. The sample table sets out more than 50,000 clones. What was sequenced was PBMCs. The receptors were sampled from a middle-aged man in good health and CMV-seropositive. CDR3s include the opening cysteine and the closing phenylalanine or tryptophan. Fields, in order: J gene, CDR3 length, V gene, D gene, CDR3 DNA, CDR3 protein. D genes are given only for firm matches.

>TRBJ2-2|16|TRBV11-2|.
TGTGCCAGCAGCTTAGTTCGGGGGAGTAACACCGGGGAGCTGTTTTTT
CASSLVRGSNTGELFF
>TRBJ2-2|15|TRBV5-6|TRBD2
TGTGCCAGCAGCCCTCCGGGACTAGCGGCCGGGGAGCTGTTTTTT
CASSPPGLAAGELFF
>TRBJ2-7|15|TRBV18|TRBD2
TGTGCCAGCTCCCGCGGACTAGCGGGAGCGGACGAGCAGTACTTC
CASSRGLAGADEQYF
>TRBJ2-7|15|TRBV10-3|TRBD1
TGTGCCATCAGTGAGTCGACAGGGGGGCCCTACGAGCAGTACTTC
CAISESTGGPYEQYF
>TRBJ2-7|14|TRBV5-6|TRBD2
TGTGCCAGCAGCTTCGGGACTAGCAGGGACGAGCAGTACTTC
CASSFGTSRDEQYF
>TRBJ2-3|16|TRBV5-1|TRBD2
TGCGCCAGCAGCTTGGAGGCTAGCGGGATTCCAGATACGCAGTATTTT
CASSLEASGIPDTQYF
>TRBJ2-5|12|TRBV7-2|.
TGTGCCAGCAGTCAAACTAGGCGGACCCAGTACTTC
CASSQTRRTQYF
>TRBJ2-1|14|TRBV6-1|.
TGTGCCAGCGTAAACGGGGTCTCCTACAATGAGCAGTTCTTC
CASVNGVSYNEQFF
>TRBJ2-5|15|TRBV19|TRBD2
TGTGCCAGTAGTATAGGGGGACTAGGTCAAGAGACCCAGTACTTC
CASSIGGLGQETQYF
>TRBJ2-5|15|TRBV5-6|TRBD1
TGTGCCAGCAGCAGTACCCGGGACAGGGGTGAGACCCAGTACTTC
CASSSTRDRGETQYF
>TRBJ2-3|15|TRBV5-1|TRBD1
TGCGCCAGCAGCCCGGGACAGATAAGCACAGATACGCAGTATTTT
CASSPGQISTDTQYF
>TRBJ2-7|11|TRBV20-1|.
TGCAGTGCTACCCGACTAGACGAGCAGTACTTC
CSATRLDEQYF
>TRBJ1-6|16|TRBV19|TRBD1
TGTGCCAGTCAGACCGGGACAGGGGTCTCGTATTCACCCCTCCACTTT
CASQTGTGVSYSPLHF
>TRBJ2-7|14|TRBV4-3|.
TGCGCCAGCAGCCAAGAACGGCGGCTTTTTGAGCAGTACTTC
CASSQERRLFEQYF
>TRBJ2-7|16|TRBV6-5|TRBD2
TGTGCCAGCAGTTACAGAGCTAGCGGAGGGGCCTACGAGCAGTACTTC
CASSYRASGGAYEQYF
>TRBJ1-2|13|TRBV19|.
TGTGCCAGTAGTAGCCGGGGAAGGGATGGCTACACCTTC
CASSSRGRDGYTF
>TRBJ1-3|14|TRBV18|.
TGTGCCAGCTCACCAGGCAGGGAAGAAAACACCATATATTTT
CASSPGREENTIYF
>TRBJ2-5|11|TRBV7-2|.
TGTGCCAGCAGCCCTCAAGAGACCCAGTACTTC
CASSPQETQYF
>TRBJ2-7|15|TRBV7-2|.
TGTGCCAGCAGCTCCTGGGAGAGGGCTTCCTACGAGCAGTACTTC
CASSSWERASYEQYF
>TRBJ2-7|18|TRBV7-2|TRBD2
TGTGCCAGCAGCTTAGCCTTGGCTAGCGGGGGGGTAGGACACGAGCAGTACTTC
CASSLALASGGVGHEQYF
>TRBJ1-1|15|TRBV5-6|.
TGTGCCAGCAGCTTGGTGCGGGGAGTGAACACTGAAGCTTTCTTT
CASSLVRGVNTEAFF
>TRBJ1-4|14|TRBV5-6|.
TGTGCCAGCAGCGGAACAGGGCGGGGGGAAAAACTGTTTTTT
CASSGTGRGEKLFF
>TRBJ1-5|13|TRBV2|.
TGTGCCAGCATGAGGGAGAGCAATCAGCCCCAGCATTTT
CASMRESNQPQHF
>TRBJ2-5|14|TRBV5-6|.
TGTGCCAGCAGCTTGAGCCAGGGGCAAGAGACCCAGTACTTC
CASSLSQGQETQYF
>TRBJ1-5|19|TRBV28|TRBD1
TGTGCCAGCAGTCCTCCGGACAGGGGGCCCGGCTATTACAATCAGCCCCAGCATTTT
CASSPPDRGPGYYNQPQHF
>TRBJ2-5|17|TRBV7-9|TRBD1
TGTGCCAGCAGCCCCTGGACAGGGGGATGGTACCAAGAGACCCAGTACTTC
CASSPWTGGWYQETQYF
>TRBJ1-5|15|TRBV18|.
TGTGCCAGCTCACCAGCAGGGGCGAGCAATCAGCCCCAGCATTTT
CASSPAGASNQPQHF
>TRBJ1-1|13|TRBV30|TRBD1
TGTGCCTGGAACCTCGACAGGGAGCCTGAAGCTTTCTTT
CAWNLDREPEAFF
>TRBJ2-3|16|TRBV29-1|TRBD2
TGCAGCGTTGAAGGTCTAGCGGGAGGGCCGGGAGATACGCAGTATTTT
CSVEGLAGGPGDTQYF
>TRBJ2-7|15|TRBV6-5|.
TGTGCCAGCAGTTACGCGGCAGGGGTGGGGTACGAGCAGTACTTC
CASSYAAGVGYEQYF
>TRBJ1-2|15|TRBV5-1|TRBD1
TGCGCCAGCAGCTTCTCCGGGACAGGGATTGATGGCTACACCTTC
CASSFSGTGIDGYTF
>TRBJ2-2|14|TRBV25-1|TRBD1
TGTGCCAGCAGTGATTACAGGGGCACCGGGGAGCTGTTTTTT
CASSDYRGTGELFF
>TRBJ1-1|15|TRBV18|.
TGTGCCAGCTCACCAACGGACAGTGAAAACACTGAAGCTTTCTTT
CASSPTDSENTEAFF
>TRBJ1-6|15|TRBV10-3|TRBD1
TGTGCCATCAGTGAGCGACAGGGAAATGGTAATACCCTCCACTTT
CAISERQGNGNTLHF
>TRBJ1-6|15|TRBV6-5|TRBD1
TGTGCCAGCAGAAGACAGGGATCATCCATTTCACCCCTCCACTTT
CASRRQGSSISPLHF
>TRBJ2-7|15|TRBV29-1|TRBD1
TGCAGCGTTACACCCAGGGACAGGGCCCCCTACGAGCAGTACTTC
CSVTPRDRAPYEQYF
>TRBJ2-7|14|TRBV5-4|.
TGTGCCAGCAGCGACTTGGGGGAGGCCTACGAGCAGTACTTC
CASSDLGEAYEQYF
>TRBJ1-3|16|TRBV4-1|.
TGCGCCAGCAGCCCCATCGGAGGGAGACGCGGAAACACCATATATTTT
CASSPIGGRRGNTIYF
>TRBJ1-1|14|TRBV6-5|.
TGTGCCAGCAGTTACCTGGGAGGGGGCACTGAAGCTTTCTTT
CASSYLGGGTEAFF
>TRBJ1-1|15|TRBV15|.
TGTGCCACCAGCAGAGACGGACAGAGAGGAACTGAAGCTTTCTTT
CATSRDGQRGTEAFF
>TRBJ1-4|14|TRBV6-1|.
TGTGCCAGCAGTGAAGAAGGGGCTAATGAAAAACTGTTTTTT
CASSEEGANEKLFF
>TRBJ2-1|15|TRBV28|TRBD1
TGTGCCAGCAGTCTCACAGGGGGCAGTACAGATGAGCAGTTCTTC
CASSLTGGSTDEQFF